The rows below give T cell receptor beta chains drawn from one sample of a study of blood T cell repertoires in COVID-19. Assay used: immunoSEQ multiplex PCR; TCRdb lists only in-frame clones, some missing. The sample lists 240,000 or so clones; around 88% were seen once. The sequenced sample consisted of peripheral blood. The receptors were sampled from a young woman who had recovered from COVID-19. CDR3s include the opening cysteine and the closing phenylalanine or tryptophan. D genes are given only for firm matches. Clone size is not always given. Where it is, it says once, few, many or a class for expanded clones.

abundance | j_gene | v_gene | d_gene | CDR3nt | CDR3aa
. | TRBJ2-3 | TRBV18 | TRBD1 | TGTGCCAGCTCACCAAGGACAGGGGCAGATACGCAGTATTTT | CASSPRTGADTQYF
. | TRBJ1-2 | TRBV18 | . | TGTGCCAGCTCAACCGGGACATTCTATGGCTACACCTTC | CASSTGTFYGYTF
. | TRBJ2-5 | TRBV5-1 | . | TGCGCCAGCAGCGATTTGTCGGGACAAGAGACCCAGTACTTC | CASSDLSGQETQYF
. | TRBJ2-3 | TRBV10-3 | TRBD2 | TGTGCCACAAGGGGCAGCGGGGTAAGCACAGATACGCAGTATTTT | CATRGSGVSTDTQYF
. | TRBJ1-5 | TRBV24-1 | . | TGTGCCACCAGGCAGAGGAGGCAGTACAGCAATCAGCCCCAGCATTTT | CATRQRRQYSNQPQHF
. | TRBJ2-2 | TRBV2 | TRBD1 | TGTGCCACCCCCCGGGACAGGGGGCCGAACACCGGGGAGCTGTTTTTT | CATPRDRGPNTGELFF
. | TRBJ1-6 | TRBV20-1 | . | TGCAGTGCTAGAGTGGCGGACAACCACCACTTT | CSARVADNHHF
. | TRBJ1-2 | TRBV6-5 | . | TGTGCCAGCAACCCCTCGGCGGGCAGGAGGGGCTACACCTTC | CASNPSAGRRGYTF
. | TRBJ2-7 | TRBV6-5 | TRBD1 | TGTGCCAGCAGTTATTTGACAGGGGGCTTCGACGAGCAGTACTTC | CASSYLTGGFDEQYF
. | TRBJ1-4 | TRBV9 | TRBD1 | TGTGCCAGCAGCGGGACAGGGACTGAAAAACTGTTTTTT | CASSGTGTEKLFF
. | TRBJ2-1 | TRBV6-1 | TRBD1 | TGTGCCAGCAGTGAAGCGCAGGGACAGGGCTTTGAGCAGTTCTTC | CASSEAQGQGFEQFF
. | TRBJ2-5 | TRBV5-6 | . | TGTGCCAGCAGCCTGGCTATAGGGAGCCGGGAGACCCAGTACTTC | CASSLAIGSRETQYF
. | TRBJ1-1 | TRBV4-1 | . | TGCGCCAGCAGCCTTGGCCGGAACACTGAAGCTTTCTTT | CASSLGRNTEAFF
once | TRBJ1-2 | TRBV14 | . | TGTGCCAGCAGCCAAGATTTGGCGGAAGCTAACTATGGCTACACCTTC | CASSQDLAEANYGYTF
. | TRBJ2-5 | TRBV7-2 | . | TGTGCCAGCAGCAAGACTATGGAAGAGACCCAGTACTTC | CASSKTMEETQYF
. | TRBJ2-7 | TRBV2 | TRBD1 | TGTGCCAGCAGTGTACAGGGGGCCTACGAGCAGTACTTC | CASSVQGAYEQYF
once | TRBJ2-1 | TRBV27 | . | TGTGCCAGCAGTTTAGCCTTGATACAGGAGCAGTTCTTC | CASSLALIQEQFF
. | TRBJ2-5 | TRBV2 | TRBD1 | TGTGCCAGCAGATTCCAGGGGGCCAAGACCCAGTACTTC | CASRFQGAKTQYF
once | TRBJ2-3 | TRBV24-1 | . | TGTGCCACCAGTGAGGCCGGTGGGCCACGCAGTGATACGCAGTATTTT | CATSEAGGPRSDTQYF
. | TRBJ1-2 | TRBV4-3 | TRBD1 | TGCGCCAGCAGCCAGGCCGGGACAGGCAACTATGGCTACACCTTC | CASSQAGTGNYGYTF
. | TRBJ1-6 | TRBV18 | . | TGTGCCAGCTCACCAGCGGGGGGCACCGGGTGGTCCTATAATTCACCCCTCCACTTT | CASSPAGGTGWSYNSPLHF
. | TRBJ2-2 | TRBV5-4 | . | TGTGCCAGCAGTGCTGGACTTCCGAACACCGGGGAGCTGTTTTTT | CASSAGLPNTGELFF
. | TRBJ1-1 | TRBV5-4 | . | TGTGCCAGCAGCTCGGGTCTGAACACTGAAGCTTTCTTT | CASSSGLNTEAFF
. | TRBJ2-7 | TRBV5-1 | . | TGCGCCAGCAGCTTGGCCCGTCCGGGGTCCTACGAGCAGTACTTC | CASSLARPGSYEQYF
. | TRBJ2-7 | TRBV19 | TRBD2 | TGTGCCAGTAGTATAACCCCGGGAGGAAACGAGCAGTACTTC | CASSITPGGNEQYF
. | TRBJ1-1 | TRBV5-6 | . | TGTGCCAGCAGCTTTAACAGCCGTGAAGCTTTCTTT | CASSFNSREAFF
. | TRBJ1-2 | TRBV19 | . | TGTGCCAGTAGTATTTTGACAGAAAGCAACTATGGCTACACCTTC | CASSILTESNYGYTF
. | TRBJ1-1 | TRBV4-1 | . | TGCGCCAGCAGCCAAGTGAGAGACAGAGAAGCTTTCTTT | CASSQVRDREAFF
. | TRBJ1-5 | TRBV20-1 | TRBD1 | TGCAGTGCTAGTTTGGGGACAGGTGTGAATCAGCCCCAGCATTTT | CSASLGTGVNQPQHF
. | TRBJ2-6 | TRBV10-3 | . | TGTGCCATCAGTGAGTCGAGGAGCTCTGGGGCCAACGTCCTGACTTTC | CAISESRSSGANVLTF
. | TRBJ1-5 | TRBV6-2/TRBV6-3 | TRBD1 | TGTGCCAGCAGCTCGCCGGGACAGGGAGATCAGCCCCAGCATTTT | CASSSPGQGDQPQHF
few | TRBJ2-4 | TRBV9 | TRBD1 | TGTGCCAGCAGCGTAGACGAAGGGGGCGCGAGGGACATTCAGTACTTC | CASSVDEGGARDIQYF
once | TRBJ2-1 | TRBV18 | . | TGTGCCAGCTCACCTGGCCAAACAGGGTACGAGCAGTTCTTC | CASSPGQTGYEQFF
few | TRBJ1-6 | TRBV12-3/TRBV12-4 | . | TGTGCCAGCAGTTTACAGGGAACCGTTCCCCTCCACTTT | CASSLQGTVPLHF
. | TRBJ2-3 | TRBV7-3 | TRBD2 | TGTGCCAGCAGCTCCCAGCGTAGCGGGGGGGAAACAGATACGCAGTATTTT | CASSSQRSGGETDTQYF
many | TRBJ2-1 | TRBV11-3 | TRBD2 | TGTGCCAGCAGCCGCGGGGGGGGAGGCGGCAATGAGCAGTTCTTC | CASSRGGGGGNEQFF
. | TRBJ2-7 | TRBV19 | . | TGTGCCAGTTCGAACACCTACGAGCAGTACTTC | CASSNTYEQYF
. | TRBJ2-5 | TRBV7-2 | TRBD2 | TGTGCCAGCAGCTTATCGTCTAGCGGGGGGCAAGAGACCCAGTACTTC | CASSLSSSGGQETQYF
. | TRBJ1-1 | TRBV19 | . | TGTGCCACCCGGTGGGGGCAGGGGACTGAAGCTTTCTTT | CATRWGQGTEAFF
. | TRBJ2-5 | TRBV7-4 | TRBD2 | TGTGCCAGCAGAAATATAGCGGGGGGACAAGAGACCCAGTACTTC | CASRNIAGGQETQYF
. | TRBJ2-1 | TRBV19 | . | TGTGCCAGTAGTCTAACCGTAGGGCAGGGCGAGCAGTTCTTC | CASSLTVGQGEQFF
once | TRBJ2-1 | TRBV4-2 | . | TGTGCCAGCAGCCGACCGGAAACCGGGAATGAGCAGTTCTTC | CASSRPETGNEQFF
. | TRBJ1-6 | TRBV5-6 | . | TGTGCCAGCAGCTCGCTCGCCAGGCAAGCCTATAATTCACCCCTCCACTTT | CASSSLARQAYNSPLHF
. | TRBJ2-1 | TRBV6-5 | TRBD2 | TGTGCCAGCAGGAGTAGCGGGGTCGTCAATGAGCAGTTCTTC | CASRSSGVVNEQFF
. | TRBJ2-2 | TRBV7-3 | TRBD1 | TGTGCCAGCAGTCTACAGGGGTCGAACACCGGGGAGCTGTTTTTT | CASSLQGSNTGELFF